This T cell receptor (beta chain) was sequenced in a study of T-cell reconstitution after alpha-beta-depleted transplantation in children. Researchers prepared the TCRbeta library using unique molecular identifiers, the study reports. One entry per CDR3 protein results from TCRdb running MiXCR on the PCR reads. The table shows about a million distinct CDR3 sequences, with 25% to 30% occurring only once. The ends were cut back, 5 bases at V and 4 bases at J, with 12 bases in the middle. Per the germline V gene, CDR1 is DFQATT and CDR2 is SNEGSKA (reference sequence). The CDR3 totals 12 residues. This clonotype was observed a handful of times.

The sequenced sample was PBMCs, mostly from graft donor cells, obtained 360 days after TCRalphabeta/CD19-depleted stem cell transplant. This clonotype was sampled from a boy under three years old who had a stem cell transplant for SCID, so the T cells may come from the graft donor. The chain uses TRBV20-1 and TRBJ2-7; D call uncertain. CDR3 coding DNA: TGCAGTGCTCCCCGTGACCTATACGAGCAGTACTTC. It encodes CSAPRDLYEQYF.